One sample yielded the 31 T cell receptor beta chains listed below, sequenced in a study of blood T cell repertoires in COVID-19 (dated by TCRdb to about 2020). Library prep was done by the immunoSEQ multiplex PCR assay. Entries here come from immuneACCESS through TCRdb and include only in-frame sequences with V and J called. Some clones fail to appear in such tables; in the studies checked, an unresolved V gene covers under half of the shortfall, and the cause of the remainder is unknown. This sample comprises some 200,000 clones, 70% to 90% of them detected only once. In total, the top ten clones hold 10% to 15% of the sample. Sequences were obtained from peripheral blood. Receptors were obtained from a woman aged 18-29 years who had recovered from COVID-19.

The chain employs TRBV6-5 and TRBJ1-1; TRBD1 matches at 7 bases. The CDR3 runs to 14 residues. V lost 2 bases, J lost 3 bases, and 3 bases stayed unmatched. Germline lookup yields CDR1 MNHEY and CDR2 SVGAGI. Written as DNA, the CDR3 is TGTGCCAGCAGTTACCGGGACAGATACACTGAAGCTTTCTTT. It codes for CASSYRDRYTEAFF.

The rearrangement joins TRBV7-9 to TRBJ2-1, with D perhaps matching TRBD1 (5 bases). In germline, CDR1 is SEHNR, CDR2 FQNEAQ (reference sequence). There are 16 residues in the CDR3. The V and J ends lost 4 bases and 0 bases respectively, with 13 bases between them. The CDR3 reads CASSSDSFSSYNEQFF. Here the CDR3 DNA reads TGTGCCAGCAGCTCCGACAGCTTTAGCTCCTACAATGAGCAGTTCTTC. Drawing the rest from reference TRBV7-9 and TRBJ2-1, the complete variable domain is DTGVSQNPRHKITKRGQNVTFRCDPISEHNRLYWYRQTLGQGPEFLTYFQNEAQLEKSRLLSDRFSAERPKGSFSTLEIQRTEQGDSAMYLCASSSDSFSSYNEQFFGPGTRLTVL.

CDR3 loop: CASSVYGPTIYNVTQYF. The CDR3 region has the DNA TGCGCCAGCAGTGTTTACGGCCCGACAATTTACAACGTGACCCAGTACTTC. V usage is TRBV10-2 and J usage is TRBJ2-5, with D hard to call. Trimming took 4 bases from V and 7 from J, leaving 25 bases between them. There are 17 residues in the CDR3. Looked up from germline, CDR1 is WSHSY and CDR2 is SAAADI.

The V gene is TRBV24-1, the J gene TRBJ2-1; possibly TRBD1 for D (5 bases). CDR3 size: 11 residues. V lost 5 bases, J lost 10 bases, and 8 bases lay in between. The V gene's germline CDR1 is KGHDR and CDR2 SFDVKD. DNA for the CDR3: TGTGCCACCAGTGCTAAGGGGGAGCAGTTCTTC. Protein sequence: CATSAKGEQFF.

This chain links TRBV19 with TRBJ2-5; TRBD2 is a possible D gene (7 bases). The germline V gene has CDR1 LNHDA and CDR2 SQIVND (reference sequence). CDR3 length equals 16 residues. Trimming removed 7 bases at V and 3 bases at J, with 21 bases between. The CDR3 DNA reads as TGTGCCAGTAACTTAGGTCGGGGGGCAGGGGAAGAGACCCAGTACTTC. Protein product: CASNLGRGAGEETQYF.

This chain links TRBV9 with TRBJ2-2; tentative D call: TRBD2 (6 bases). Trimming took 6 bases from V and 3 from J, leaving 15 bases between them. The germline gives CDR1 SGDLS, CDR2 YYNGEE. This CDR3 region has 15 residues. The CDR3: CASTAETSDTGELFF. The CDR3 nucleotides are TGTGCCAGCACCGCGGAGACTAGTGACACCGGGGAGCTGTTTTTT.

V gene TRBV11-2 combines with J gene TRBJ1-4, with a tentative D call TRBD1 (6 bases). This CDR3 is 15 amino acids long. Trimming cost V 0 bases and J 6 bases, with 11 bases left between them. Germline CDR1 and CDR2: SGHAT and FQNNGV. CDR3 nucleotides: TGTGCCAGCAGCTTAGATTTTCAGGGGTATGAAAAACTGTTTTTT. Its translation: CASSLDFQGYEKLFF.

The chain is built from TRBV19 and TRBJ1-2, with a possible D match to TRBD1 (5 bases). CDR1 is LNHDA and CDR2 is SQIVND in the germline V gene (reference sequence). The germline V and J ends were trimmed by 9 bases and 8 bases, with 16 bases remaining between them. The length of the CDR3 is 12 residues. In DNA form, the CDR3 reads TGTGCCAGCCAGGGAAGGCTCTCGGGCTACACCTTC. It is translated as CASQGRLSGYTF.

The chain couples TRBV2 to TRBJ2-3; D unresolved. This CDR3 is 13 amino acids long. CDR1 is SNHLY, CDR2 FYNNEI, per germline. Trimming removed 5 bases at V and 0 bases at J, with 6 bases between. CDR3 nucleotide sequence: TGTGCCAGCAGTTTCGGGAGCACAGATACGCAGTATTTT. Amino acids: CASSFGSTDTQYF.

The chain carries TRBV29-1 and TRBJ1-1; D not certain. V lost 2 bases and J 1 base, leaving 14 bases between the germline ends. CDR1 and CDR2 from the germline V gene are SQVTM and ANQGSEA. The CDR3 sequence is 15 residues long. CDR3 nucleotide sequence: TGCAGCGTTGAACTTACCTGGAGAAGGAACACTGAAGCTTTCTTT. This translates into CSVELTWRRNTEAFF.

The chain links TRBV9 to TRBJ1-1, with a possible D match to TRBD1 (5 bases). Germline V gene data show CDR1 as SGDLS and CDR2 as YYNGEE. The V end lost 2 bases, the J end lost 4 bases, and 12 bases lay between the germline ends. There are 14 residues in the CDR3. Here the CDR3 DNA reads TGTGCCAGCAGCGTGGAGGGAGGGGCCACTGAAGCTTTCTTT. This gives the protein CASSVEGGATEAFF.

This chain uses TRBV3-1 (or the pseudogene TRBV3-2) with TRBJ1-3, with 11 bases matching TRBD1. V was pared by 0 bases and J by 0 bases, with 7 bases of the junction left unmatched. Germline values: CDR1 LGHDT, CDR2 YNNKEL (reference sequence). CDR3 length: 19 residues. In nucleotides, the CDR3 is TGTGCCAGCAGCCAAGATTGGACAGGGGGCCTTACCTCTGGAAACACCATATATTTT. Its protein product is CASSQDWTGGLTSGNTIYF.

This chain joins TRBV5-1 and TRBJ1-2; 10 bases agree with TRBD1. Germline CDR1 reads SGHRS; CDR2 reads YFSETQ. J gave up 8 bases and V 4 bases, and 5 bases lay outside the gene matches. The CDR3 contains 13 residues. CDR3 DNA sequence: TGCGCCAGCAGCCCTGACAGGGGGCGAGGCTACACCTTC. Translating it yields CASSPDRGRGYTF.

The CDR3 DNA sequence: TGTGCCAGCAGCCTCGACCCAGGGGCGGAGTCCTACGAGCAGTACTTC. Its translation is CASSLDPGAESYEQYF. The chain links TRBV11-2 to TRBJ2-7; D is possibly TRBD1 (6 bases). This CDR3 spans 16 amino acids. The germline gives CDR1 SGHAT, CDR2 FQNNGV. The V gene lost 5 bases and the J gene lost 1 base, with 18 bases spanning the gap. Complete variable domain (other parts from reference TRBV11-2 and TRBJ2-7): EAGVAQSPRYKIIEKRQSVAFWCNPISGHATLYWYQQILGQGPKLLIQFQNNGVVDDSQLPKDRFSAERLKGVDSTLKIQPAKLEDSAVYLCASSLDPGAESYEQYFGPGTRLTVT.

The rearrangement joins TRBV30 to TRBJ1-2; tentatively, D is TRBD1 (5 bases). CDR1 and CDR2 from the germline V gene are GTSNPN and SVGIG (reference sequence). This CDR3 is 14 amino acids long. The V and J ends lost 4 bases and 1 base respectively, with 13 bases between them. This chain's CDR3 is CAWMQDNFNYGYTF. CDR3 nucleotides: TGTGCCTGGATGCAGGACAATTTTAACTATGGCTACACCTTC.

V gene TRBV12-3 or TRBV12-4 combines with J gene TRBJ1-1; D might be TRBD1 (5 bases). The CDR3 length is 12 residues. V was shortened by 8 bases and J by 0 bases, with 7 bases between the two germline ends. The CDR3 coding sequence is TGTGCCAGCGGGGGGATGAACACTGAAGCTTTCTTT. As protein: CASGGMNTEAFF.

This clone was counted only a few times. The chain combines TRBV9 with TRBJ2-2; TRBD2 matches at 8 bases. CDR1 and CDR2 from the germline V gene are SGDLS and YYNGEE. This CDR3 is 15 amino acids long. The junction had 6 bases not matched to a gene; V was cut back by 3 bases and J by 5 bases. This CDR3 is CASSASGSLTGELFF. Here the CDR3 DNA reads TGTGCCAGCAGCGCGAGCGGGAGCTTGACCGGGGAGCTGTTTTTT.

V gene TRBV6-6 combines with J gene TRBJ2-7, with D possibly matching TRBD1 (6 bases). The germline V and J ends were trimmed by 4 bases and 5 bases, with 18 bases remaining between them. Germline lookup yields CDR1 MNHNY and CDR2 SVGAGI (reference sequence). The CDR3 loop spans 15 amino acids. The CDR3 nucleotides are TGTGCCAGCAGTTTAGTAAAGACACAGGGCAACGAGCAGTACTTC. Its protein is CASSLVKTQGNEQYF.

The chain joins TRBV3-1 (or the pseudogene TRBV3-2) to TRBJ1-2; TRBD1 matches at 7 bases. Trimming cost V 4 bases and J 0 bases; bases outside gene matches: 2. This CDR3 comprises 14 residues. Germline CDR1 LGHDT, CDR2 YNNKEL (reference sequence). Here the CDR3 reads CASSLDRANYGYTF. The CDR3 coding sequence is TGTGCCAGCAGCCTAGACAGGGCTAACTATGGCTACACCTTC.

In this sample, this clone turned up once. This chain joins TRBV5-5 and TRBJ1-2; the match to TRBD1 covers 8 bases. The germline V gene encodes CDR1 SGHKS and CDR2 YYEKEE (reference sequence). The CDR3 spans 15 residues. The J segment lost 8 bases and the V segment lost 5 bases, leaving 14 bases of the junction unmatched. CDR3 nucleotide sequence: TGTGCCAGCAGTCCCGACGCCGGGACAGGAGGAGGCTACACCTTC. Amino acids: CASSPDAGTGGGYTF.

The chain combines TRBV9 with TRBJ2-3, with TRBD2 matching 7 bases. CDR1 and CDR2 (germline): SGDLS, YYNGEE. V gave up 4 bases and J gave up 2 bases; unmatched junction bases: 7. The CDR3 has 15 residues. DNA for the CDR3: TGTGCCAGCAGCCCAAGCGGGACCATCACAGATACGCAGTATTTT. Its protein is CASSPSGTITDTQYF.

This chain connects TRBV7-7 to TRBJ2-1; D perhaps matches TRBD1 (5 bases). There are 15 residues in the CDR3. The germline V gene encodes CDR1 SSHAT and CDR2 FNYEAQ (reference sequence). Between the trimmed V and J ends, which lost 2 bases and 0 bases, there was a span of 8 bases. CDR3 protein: CASSLRGSSYNEQFF. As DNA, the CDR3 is TGTGCCAGCAGCTTAAGGGGAAGCTCCTACAATGAGCAGTTCTTC.

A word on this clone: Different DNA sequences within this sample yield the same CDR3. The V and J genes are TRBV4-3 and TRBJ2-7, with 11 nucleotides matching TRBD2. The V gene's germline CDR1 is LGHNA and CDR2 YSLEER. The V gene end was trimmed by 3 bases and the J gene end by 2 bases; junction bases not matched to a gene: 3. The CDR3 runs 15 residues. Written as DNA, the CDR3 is TGCGCCAGCAGCCAGGGGACTAGCGGAGCCTACGAGCAGTACTTC. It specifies CASSQGTSGAYEQYF.

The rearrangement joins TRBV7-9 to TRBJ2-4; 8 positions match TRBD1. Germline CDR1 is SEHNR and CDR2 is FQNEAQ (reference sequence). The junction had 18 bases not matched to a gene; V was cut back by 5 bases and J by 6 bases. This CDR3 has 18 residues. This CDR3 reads CASSPLSLGQVYRNIQYF. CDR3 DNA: TGTGCCAGCAGCCCTCTTTCCCTGGGACAGGTTTATCGAAACATTCAGTACTTC.

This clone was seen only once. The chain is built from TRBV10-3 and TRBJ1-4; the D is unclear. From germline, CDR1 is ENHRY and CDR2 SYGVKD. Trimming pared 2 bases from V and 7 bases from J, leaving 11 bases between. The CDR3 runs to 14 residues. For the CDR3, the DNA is TGTGCCATCAGTGAGGACGTCCGGGGTGAAAAACTGTTTTTT. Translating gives CAISEDVRGEKLFF.

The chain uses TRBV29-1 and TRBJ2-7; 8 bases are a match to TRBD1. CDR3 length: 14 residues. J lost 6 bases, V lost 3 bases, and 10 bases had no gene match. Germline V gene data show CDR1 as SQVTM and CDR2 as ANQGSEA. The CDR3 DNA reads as TGCAGCGTTGATCTGGGCAGGGGGCGCCCCGAGCAGTACTTC. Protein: CSVDLGRGRPEQYF.

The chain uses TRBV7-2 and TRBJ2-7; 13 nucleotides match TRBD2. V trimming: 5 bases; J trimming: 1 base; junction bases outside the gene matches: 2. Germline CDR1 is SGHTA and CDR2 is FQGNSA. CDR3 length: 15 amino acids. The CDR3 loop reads CASSMTSGRSYEQYF. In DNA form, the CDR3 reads TGTGCCAGCAGCATGACTAGCGGGAGGTCCTACGAGCAGTACTTC.

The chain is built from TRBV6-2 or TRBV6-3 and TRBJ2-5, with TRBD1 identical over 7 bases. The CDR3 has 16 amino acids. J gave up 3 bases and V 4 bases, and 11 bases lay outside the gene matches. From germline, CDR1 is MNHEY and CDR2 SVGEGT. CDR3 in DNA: TGTGCCAGCAGTTTTATCCGGGACAGATTAAAAGAGACCCAGTACTTC. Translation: CASSFIRDRLKETQYF.

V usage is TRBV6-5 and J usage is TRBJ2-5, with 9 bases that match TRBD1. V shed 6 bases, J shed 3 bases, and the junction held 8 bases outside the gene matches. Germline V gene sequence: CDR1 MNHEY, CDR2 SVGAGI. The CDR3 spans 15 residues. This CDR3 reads CASREGTGTEETQYF. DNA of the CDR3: TGTGCCAGCAGGGAGGGGACAGGGACGGAAGAGACCCAGTACTTC.

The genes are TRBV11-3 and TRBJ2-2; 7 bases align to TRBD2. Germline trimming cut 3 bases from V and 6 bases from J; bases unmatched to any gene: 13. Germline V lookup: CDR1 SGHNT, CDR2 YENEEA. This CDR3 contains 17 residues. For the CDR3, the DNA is TGTGCCAGCAGCTTCCGCGGGAGCAGTAAAGGTTCCGGGGAGCTGTTTTTT. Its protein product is CASSFRGSSKGSGELFF.

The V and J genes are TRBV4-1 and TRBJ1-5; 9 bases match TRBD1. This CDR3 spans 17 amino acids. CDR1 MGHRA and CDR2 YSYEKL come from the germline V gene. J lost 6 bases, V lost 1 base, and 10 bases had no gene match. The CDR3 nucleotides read TGCGCCAGCAGCCAAGGAGGGGTACAGGGGGCTTCTCAGCCCCAGCATTTT. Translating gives CASSQGGVQGASQPQHF.